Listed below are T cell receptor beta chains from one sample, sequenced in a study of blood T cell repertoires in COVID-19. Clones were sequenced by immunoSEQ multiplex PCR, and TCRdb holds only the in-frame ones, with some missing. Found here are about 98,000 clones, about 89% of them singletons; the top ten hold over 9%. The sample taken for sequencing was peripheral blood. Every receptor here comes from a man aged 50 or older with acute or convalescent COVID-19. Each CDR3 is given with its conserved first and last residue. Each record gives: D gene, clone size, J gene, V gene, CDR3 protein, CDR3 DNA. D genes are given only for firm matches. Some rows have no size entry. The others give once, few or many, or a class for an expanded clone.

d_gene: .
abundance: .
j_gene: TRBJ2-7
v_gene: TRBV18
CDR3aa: CASSRSSYEQYF
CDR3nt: TGTGCCAGCTCACGGAGCTCCTACGAGCAGTACTTC

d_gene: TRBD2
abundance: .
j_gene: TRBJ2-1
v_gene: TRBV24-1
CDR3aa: CATSDSGTSRGTEQFF
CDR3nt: TGTGCCACCAGTGATTCGGGGACTAGTAGAGGCACTGAGCAGTTCTTC

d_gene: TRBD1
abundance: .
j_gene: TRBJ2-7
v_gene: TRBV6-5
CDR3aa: CASSYSGLGQKEQYF
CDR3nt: TGTGCCAGCAGTTACTCAGGACTGGGACAGAAGGAGCAGTACTTC

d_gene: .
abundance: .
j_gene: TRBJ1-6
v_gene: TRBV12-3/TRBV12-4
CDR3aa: CASSSYEVLHF
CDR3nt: TGTGCCAGCAGTTCCTACGAGGTGCTCCACTTT

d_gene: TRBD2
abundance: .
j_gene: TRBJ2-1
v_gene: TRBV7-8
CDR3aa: CASSLGLAGDEQFF
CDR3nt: TGTGCCAGCAGCCTGGGACTAGCGGGCGATGAGCAGTTCTTC

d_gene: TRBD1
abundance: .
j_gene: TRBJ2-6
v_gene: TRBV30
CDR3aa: CAWSLTGQAKSGANVLTF
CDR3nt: TGTGCCTGGAGTCTTACAGGACAGGCAAAATCTGGGGCCAACGTCCTGACTTTC

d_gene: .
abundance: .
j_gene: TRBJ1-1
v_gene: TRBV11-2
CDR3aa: CASSSEARNTEAFF
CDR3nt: TGTGCCAGCAGCTCTGAGGCGCGGAACACTGAAGCTTTCTTT

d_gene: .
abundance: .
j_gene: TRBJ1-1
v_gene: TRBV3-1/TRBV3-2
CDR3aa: CASLPGGLRVAEAFF
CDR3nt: TGTGCCAGCCTTCCGGGGGGGTTAAGGGTGGCTGAAGCTTTCTTT

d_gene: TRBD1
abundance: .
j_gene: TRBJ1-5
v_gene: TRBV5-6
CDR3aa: CASSLLGQSYQPQHF
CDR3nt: TGTGCCAGCAGCTTGTTGGGACAGAGCTATCAGCCCCAGCATTTT

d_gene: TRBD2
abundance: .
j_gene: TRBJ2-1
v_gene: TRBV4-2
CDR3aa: CASSQDQASGRANNEQFF
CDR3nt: TGTGCCAGCAGCCAAGATCAGGCTAGCGGGAGGGCCAACAATGAGCAGTTCTTC

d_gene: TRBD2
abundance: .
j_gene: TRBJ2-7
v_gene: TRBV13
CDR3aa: CASSLWTSGTSSYEQYF
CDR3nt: TGTGCCAGCAGCTTATGGACTAGCGGTACAAGTTCCTACGAGCAGTACTTC

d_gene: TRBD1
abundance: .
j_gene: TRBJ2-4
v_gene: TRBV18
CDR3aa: CASSQGQGGKNIQYF
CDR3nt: TGTGCCAGCTCACAGGGACAGGGAGGCAAAAACATTCAGTACTTC

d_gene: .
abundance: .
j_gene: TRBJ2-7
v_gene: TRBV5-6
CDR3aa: CASSFGATYEQYF
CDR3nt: TGTGCCAGCAGCTTTGGAGCAACCTACGAGCAGTACTTC

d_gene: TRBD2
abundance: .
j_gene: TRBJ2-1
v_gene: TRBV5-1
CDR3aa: CASSRGGSGSSYNEQFF
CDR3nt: TGCGCCAGCAGCCGAGGGGGAAGCGGGAGTTCCTACAATGAGCAGTTCTTC

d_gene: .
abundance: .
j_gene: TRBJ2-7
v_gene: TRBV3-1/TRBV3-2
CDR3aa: CASSQDRGTYEQYF
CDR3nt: TGTGCCAGCAGCCAAGATCGCGGGACCTACGAGCAGTACTTC

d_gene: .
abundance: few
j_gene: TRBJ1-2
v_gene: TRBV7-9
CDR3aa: CASSKTTENYGYTF
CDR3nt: TGTGCCAGCAGCAAAACGACAGAGAACTATGGCTACACCTTC

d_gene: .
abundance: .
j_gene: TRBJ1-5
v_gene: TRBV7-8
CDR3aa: CASSLAMGQGQPQHF
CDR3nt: TGTGCCAGCAGCTTAGCAATGGGACAAGGTCAGCCCCAGCATTTT

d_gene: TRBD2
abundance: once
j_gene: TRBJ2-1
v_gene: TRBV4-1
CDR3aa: CASSQGTSGYNEQFF
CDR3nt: TGCGCCAGCAGCCAAGGGACTAGCGGATACAATGAGCAGTTCTTC

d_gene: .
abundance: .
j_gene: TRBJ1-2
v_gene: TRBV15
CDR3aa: CATSPRLGSALRDYGYTF
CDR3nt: TGTGCCACCAGCCCGCGACTGGGCTCCGCGCTGAGGGACTATGGCTACACCTTC

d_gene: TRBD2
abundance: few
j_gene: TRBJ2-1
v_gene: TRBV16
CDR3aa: CASSQTSGYLNEQFF
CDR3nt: TGTGCCAGCAGCCAAACTAGCGGGTATCTCAATGAGCAGTTCTTC

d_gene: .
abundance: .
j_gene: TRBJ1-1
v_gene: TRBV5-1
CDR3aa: CASSLGHLFEAFF
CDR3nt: TGCGCCAGCAGCTTGGGACACTTATTTGAAGCTTTCTTT

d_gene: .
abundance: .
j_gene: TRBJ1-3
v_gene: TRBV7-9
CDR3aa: CASRPDSPSGNTIYF
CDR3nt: TGTGCCAGCAGACCCGACAGCCCTTCTGGAAACACCATATATTTT

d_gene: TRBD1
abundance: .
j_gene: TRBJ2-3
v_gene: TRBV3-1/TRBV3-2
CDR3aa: CASSQGPGGTDTQYF
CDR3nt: TGTGCCAGCAGCCAAGGGCCAGGGGGCACGGATACGCAGTATTTT

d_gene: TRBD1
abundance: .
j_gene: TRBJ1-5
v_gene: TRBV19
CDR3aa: CASSIKRAGQGSQPQHF
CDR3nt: TGTGCCAGTAGTATAAAAAGGGCGGGACAGGGAAGTCAGCCCCAGCATTTT

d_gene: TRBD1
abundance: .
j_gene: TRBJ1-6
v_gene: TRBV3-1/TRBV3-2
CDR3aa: CASSRRPGQNNSPLHF
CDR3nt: TGTGCCAGCAGCCGACGTCCGGGACAGAATAATTCACCCCTCCACTTT

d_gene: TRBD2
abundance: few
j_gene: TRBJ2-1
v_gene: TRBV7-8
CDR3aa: CASSLLGPLSGSLDEQFF
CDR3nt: TGTGCCAGCAGCTTATTAGGCCCCCTTAGCGGGAGTCTCGATGAGCAGTTCTTC

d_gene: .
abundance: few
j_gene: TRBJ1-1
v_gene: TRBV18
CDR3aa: CASSPGLSNTEAFF
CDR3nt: TGTGCCAGCTCACCGGGACTCTCGAACACTGAAGCTTTCTTT

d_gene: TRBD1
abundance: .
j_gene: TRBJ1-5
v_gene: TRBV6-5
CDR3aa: CASSYSRGGDQPQHF
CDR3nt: TGTGCCAGCAGTTACTCGCGAGGGGGCGATCAGCCCCAGCATTTT

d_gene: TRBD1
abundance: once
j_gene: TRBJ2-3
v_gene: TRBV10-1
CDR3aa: CASSDLGQGDLDTQYF
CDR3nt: TGCGCCAGCAGTGATTTGGGACAGGGCGACCTGGATACGCAGTATTTT

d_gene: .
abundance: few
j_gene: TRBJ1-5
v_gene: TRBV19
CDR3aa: CASTSQEAQHF
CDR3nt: TGTGCCAGTACCAGCCAAGAGGCCCAGCATTTT

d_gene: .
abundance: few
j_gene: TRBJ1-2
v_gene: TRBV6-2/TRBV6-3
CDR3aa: CASSYWPAPTPEGYTF
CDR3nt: TGTGCCAGCAGTTACTGGCCCGCACCTACCCCGGAGGGCTACACCTTC

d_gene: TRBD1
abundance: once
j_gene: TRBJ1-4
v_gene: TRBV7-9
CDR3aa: CASSLGTGVEKLFF
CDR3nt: TGTGCCAGCAGCTTGGGGACAGGGGTGGAAAAACTGTTTTTT

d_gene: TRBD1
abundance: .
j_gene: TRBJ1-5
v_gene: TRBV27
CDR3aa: CASRDDPGQGLLGPQHF
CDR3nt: TGTGCCAGCAGAGATGACCCGGGACAGGGGTTATTAGGGCCCCAGCATTTT

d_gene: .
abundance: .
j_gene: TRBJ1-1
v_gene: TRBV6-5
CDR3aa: CASSYERGTEAFF
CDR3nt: TGTGCCAGCAGTTACGAACGGGGAACTGAAGCTTTCTTT

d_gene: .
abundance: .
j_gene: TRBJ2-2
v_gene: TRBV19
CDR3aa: CASRNGGVSPLNTGELFF
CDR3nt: TGTGCCAGTAGAAACGGCGGGGTCAGCCCGTTAAACACCGGGGAGCTGTTTTTT

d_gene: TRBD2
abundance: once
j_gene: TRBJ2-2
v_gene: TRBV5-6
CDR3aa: CASSLTGGVFF
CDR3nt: TGTGCCAGCAGCTTGACGGGAGGGGTGTTTTTT

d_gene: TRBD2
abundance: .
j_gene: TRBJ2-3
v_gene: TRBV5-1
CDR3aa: CASSWGVGGLTDTQYF
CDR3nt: TGCGCCAGCAGCTGGGGCGTGGGAGGGCTCACAGATACGCAGTATTTT

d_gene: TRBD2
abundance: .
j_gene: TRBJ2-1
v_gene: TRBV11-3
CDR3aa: CASSPPLLLAGGNPNEQFF
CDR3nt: TGTGCCAGCAGCCCCCCCCTCCTACTAGCGGGAGGGAACCCCAATGAGCAGTTCTTC

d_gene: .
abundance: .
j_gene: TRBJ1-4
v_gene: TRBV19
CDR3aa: CASSTYEKLFF
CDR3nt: TGTGCCAGTAGTACGTATGAAAAACTGTTTTTT

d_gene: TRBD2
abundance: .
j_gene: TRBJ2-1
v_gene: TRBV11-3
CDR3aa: CASSLDYTSGHNEQFF
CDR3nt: TGTGCCAGCAGCTTAGATTATACTAGCGGACACAATGAGCAGTTCTTC